The clone carrying this TCR beta chain was seen once. With random hexamers, 0.5 to 1 ug RNA was reverse transcribed. TCRdb reprocessed the immunoSEQ multiplex PCR reads via MiXCR and lists one record per CDR3 protein. Of 150,000 or so distinct CDR3 sequences in the sample, roughly 95% were seen once. This specimen comes from a study of CD8 T cells in Susac syndrome. With 0 bases clipped from V and 8 bases from J, the junction kept 4 bases outside the gene matches. Germline CDR1 reads MNHNY; CDR2 reads SVGAGI (reference sequence). The CDR3 contains 14 residues. The sequenced target, TCR beta, came from blood CD8+ and CD4+ T cells.

This sequence joins TRBV6-6 and TRBJ1-2, with 9 bases identical to TRBD1. Specimen: CD4+ T cells from PBMCs. The sequence was obtained from a human donor with multiple sclerosis. The CDR3 sequence is CASSYSRTGEGYTF. The CDR3 region has the DNA TGTGCCAGCAGTTACTCTAGGACAGGGGAGGGCTACACCTTC.